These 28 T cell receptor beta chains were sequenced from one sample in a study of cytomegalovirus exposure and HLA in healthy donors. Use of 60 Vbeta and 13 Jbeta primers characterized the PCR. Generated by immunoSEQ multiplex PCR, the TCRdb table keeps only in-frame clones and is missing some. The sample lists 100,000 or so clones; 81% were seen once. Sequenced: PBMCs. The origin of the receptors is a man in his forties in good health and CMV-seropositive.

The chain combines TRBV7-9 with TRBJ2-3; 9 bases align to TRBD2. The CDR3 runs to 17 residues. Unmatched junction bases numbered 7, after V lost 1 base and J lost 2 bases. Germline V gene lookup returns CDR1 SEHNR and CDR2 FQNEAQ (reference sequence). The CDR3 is CASSLVIAGAITDTQYF. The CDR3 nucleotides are TGTGCCAGCAGCTTAGTGATAGCGGGGGCCATCACAGATACGCAGTATTTT.

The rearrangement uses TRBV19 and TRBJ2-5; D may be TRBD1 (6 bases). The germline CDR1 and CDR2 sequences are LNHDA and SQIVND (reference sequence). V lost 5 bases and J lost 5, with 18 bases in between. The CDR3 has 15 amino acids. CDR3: CASSSLSGDRETQYF. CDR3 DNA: TGTGCCAGTAGTTCTCTTTCAGGGGATAGGGAGACCCAGTACTTC.

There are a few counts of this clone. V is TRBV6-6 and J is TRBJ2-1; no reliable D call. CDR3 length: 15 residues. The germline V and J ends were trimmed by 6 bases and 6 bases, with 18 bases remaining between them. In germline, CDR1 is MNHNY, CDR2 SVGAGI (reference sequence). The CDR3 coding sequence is TGTGCCAGCAGATTCACGGGTGAAGGCAGCAATGAGCAGTTCTTC. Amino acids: CASRFTGEGSNEQFF.

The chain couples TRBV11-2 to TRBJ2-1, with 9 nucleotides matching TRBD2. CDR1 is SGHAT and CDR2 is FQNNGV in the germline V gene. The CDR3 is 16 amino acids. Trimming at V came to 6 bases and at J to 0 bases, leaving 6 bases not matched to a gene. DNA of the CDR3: TGTGCCAGCAGATATCTAGCGGGAAGCTCCTACAATGAGCAGTTCTTC. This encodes CASRYLAGSSYNEQFF. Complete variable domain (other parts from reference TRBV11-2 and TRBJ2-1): EAGVAQSPRYKIIEKRQSVAFWCNPISGHATLYWYQQILGQGPKLLIQFQNNGVVDDSQLPKDRFSAERLKGVDSTLKIQPAKLEDSAVYLCASRYLAGSSYNEQFFGPGTRLTVL.

This chain's CDR3 is CASSLERGEQYF. CDR3 DNA sequence: TGCGCCAGCAGCTTGGAAAGGGGTGAGCAGTACTTC. This chain links TRBV5-1 with TRBJ2-7; TRBD1 might be the D (5 bases). V lost 0 bases and J 7 bases, leaving 8 bases between the germline ends. The CDR3 extends over 12 amino acids. Germline V lookup: CDR1 SGHRS, CDR2 YFSETQ.

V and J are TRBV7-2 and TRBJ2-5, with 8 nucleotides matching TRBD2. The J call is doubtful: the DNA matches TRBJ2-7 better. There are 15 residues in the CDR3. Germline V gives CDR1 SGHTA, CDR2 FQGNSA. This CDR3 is CASSLGTRRRYEQYF. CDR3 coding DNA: TGTGCCAGCAGCCTCGGGACTAGACGCCGCTACGAGCAGTACTTC.

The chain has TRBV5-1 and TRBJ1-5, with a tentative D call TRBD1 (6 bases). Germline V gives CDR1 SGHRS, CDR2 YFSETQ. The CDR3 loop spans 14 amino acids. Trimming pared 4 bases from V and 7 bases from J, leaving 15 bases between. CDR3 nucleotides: TGCGCCAGCAGCCCGGGAGGGGGGAGGCAGCCCCAGCATTTT. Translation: CASSPGGGRQPQHF. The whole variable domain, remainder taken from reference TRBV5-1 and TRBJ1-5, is KAGVTQTPRYLIKTRGQQVTLSCSPISGHRSVSWYQQTPGQGLQFLFEYFSETQRNKGNFPGRFSGRQFSNSRSEMNVSTLELGDSALYLCASSPGGGRQPQHFGDGTRLSIL.

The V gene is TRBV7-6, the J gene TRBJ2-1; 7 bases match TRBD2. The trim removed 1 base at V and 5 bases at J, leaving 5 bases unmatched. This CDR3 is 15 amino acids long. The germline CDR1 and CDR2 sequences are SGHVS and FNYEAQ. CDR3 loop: CASSLGTSAHNEQFF. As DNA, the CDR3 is TGTGCCAGCAGCTTAGGGACTAGTGCGCACAATGAGCAGTTCTTC.

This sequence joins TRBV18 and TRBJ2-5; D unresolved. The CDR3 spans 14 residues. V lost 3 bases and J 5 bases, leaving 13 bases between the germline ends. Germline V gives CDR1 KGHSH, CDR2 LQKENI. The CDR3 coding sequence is TGTGCCAGCTCACCCACCCCCACACAGGAGACCCAGTACTTC. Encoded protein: CASSPTPTQETQYF.

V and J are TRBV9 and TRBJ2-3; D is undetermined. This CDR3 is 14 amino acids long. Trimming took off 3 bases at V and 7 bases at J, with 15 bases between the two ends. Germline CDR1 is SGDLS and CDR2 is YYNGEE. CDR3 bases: TGTGCCAGCAGCGAGCAGTTTGGGCTGAATACGCAGTATTTT. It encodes CASSEQFGLNTQYF. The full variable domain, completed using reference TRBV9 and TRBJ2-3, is DSGVTQTPKHLITATGQRVTLRCSPRSGDLSVYWYQQSLDQGLQFLIQYYNGEERAKGNILERFSAQQFPDLHSELNLSSLELGDSALYFCASSEQFGLNTQYFGPGTRLTVL.

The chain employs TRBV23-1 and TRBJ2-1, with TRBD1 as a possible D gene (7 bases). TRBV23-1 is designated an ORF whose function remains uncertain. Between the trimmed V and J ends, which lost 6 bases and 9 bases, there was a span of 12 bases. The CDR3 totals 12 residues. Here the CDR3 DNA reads TGCGCCAGCAGCGACAGGGAGGCTGAGCAGTTCTTC. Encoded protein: CASSDREAEQFF.

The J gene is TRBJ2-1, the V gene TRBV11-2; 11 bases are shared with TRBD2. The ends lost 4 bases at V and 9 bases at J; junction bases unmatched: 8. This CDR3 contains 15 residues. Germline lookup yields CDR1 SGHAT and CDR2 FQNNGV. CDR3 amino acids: CASSSLAGGLGEQFF. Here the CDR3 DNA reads TGTGCCAGCAGCTCCCTAGCGGGGGGATTGGGTGAGCAGTTCTTC.

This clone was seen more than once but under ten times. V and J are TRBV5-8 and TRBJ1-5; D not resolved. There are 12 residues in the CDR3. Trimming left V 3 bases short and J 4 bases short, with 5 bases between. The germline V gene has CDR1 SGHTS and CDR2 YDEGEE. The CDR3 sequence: CASSYRNQPQHF. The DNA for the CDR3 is TGTGCCAGCAGCTACCGGAATCAGCCCCAGCATTTT.

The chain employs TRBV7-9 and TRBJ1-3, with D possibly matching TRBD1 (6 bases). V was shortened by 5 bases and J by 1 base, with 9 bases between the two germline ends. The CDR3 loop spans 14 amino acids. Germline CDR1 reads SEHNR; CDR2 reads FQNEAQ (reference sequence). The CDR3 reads CASSRQESGNTIYF. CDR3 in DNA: TGTGCCAGCAGCCGACAGGAATCTGGAAACACCATATATTTT.

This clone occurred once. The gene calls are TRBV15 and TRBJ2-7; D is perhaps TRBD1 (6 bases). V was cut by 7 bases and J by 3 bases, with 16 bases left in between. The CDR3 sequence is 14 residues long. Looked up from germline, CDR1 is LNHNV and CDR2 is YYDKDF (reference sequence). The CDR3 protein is CATTRRGSIYEQYF. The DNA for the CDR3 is TGTGCCACCACTCGCAGGGGTTCTATCTACGAGCAGTACTTC.

Here the CDR3 DNA reads TGTGCCAGCAGTGTTTCCCAGACAGGGGGTAGCAATCAGCCCCAGCATTTT. It yields the protein CASSVSQTGGSNQPQHF. This rearrangement joins TRBV6-1 to TRBJ1-5; 9 bases are shared with TRBD1. The CDR3 is 17 residues long. The V segment lost 4 bases and the J segment 0 bases; nucleotides outside the gene matches: 7. CDR1 and CDR2 from the germline V gene are MNHNS and SASEGT.

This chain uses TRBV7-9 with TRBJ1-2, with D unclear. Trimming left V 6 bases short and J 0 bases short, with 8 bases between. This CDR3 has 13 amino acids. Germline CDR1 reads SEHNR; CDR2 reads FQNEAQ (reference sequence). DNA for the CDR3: TGTGCCAGCAGTCCGGGAACTAACTATGGCTACACCTTC. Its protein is CASSPGTNYGYTF.

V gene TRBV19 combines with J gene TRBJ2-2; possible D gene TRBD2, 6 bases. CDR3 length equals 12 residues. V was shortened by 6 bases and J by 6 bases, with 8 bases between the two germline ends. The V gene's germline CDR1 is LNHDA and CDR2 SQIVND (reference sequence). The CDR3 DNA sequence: TGTGCCAGTAGGCCTAGCGCCGGGGAGCTGTTTTTT. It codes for CASRPSAGELFF. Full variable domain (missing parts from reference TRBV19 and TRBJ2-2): DGGITQSPKYLFRKEGQNVTLSCEQNLNHDAMYWYRQDPGQGLRLIYYSQIVNDFQKGDIAEGYSVSREKKESFPLTVTSAQKNPTAFYLCASRPSAGELFFGEGSRLTVL.

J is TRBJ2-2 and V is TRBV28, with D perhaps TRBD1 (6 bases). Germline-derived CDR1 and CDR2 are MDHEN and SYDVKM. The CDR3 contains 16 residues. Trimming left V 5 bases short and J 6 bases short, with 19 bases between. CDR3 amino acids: CASSPIRAGDAGELFF. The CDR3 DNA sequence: TGTGCCAGCAGTCCAATTCGCGCAGGGGACGCCGGGGAGCTGTTTTTT.

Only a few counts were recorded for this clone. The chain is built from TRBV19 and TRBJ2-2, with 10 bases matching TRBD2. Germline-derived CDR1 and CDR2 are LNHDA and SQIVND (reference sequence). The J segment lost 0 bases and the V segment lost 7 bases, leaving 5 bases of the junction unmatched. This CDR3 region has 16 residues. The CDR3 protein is CASTIAGGTNTGELFF. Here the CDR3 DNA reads TGTGCCAGTACAATAGCGGGAGGAACGAACACCGGGGAGCTGTTTTTT.

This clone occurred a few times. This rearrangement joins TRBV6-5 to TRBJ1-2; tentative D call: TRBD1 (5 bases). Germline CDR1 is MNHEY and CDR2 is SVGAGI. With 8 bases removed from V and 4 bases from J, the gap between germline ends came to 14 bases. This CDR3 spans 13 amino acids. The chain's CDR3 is CASWAGPIYGYTF. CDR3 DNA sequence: TGTGCCAGCTGGGCAGGGCCTATCTATGGCTACACCTTC.

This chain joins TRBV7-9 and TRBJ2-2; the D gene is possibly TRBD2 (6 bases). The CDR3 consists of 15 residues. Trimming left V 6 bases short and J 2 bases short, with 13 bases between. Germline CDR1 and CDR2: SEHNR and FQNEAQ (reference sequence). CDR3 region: CASRLGTFNTGELFF. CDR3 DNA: TGTGCCAGCAGACTAGGGACTTTTAACACCGGGGAGCTGTTTTTT. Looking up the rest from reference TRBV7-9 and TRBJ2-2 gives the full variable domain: DTGVSQNPRHKITKRGQNVTFRCDPISEHNRLYWYRQTLGQGPEFLTYFQNEAQLEKSRLLSDRFSAERPKGSFSTLEIQRTEQGDSAMYLCASRLGTFNTGELFFGEGSRLTVL.

CDR3 sequence: CASSLSWTGYGYTF. CDR3 nucleotides: TGTGCCAGCAGCTTATCTTGGACAGGCTATGGCTACACCTTC. The genes are TRBV7-9 and TRBJ1-2; TRBD1 aligns across 7 bases. J gave up 4 bases and V 2 bases, and 4 bases lay outside the gene matches. CDR1 and CDR2 from the germline V gene are SEHNR and FQNEAQ (reference sequence). This CDR3 comprises 14 residues.

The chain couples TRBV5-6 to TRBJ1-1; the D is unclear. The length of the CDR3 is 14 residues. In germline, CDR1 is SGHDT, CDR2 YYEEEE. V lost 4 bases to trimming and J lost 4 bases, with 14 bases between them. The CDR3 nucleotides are TGTGCCAGCAGCCGTCCGGGGTTGAGCACTGAAGCTTTCTTT. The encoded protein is CASSRPGLSTEAFF.

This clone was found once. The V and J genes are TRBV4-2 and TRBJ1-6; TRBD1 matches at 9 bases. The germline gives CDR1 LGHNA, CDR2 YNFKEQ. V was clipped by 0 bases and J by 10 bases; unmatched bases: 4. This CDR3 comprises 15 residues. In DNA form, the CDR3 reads TGTGCCAGCAGCCAAGATCGGGACAGGGCCTCACCCCTCCACTTT. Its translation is CASSQDRDRASPLHF.

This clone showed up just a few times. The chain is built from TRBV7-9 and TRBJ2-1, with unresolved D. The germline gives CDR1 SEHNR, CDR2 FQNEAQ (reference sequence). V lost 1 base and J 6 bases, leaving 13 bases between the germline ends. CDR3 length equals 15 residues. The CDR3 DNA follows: TGTGCCAGCAGCTTAGACACGAGAGGTAGCAATGAGCAGTTCTTC. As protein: CASSLDTRGSNEQFF.

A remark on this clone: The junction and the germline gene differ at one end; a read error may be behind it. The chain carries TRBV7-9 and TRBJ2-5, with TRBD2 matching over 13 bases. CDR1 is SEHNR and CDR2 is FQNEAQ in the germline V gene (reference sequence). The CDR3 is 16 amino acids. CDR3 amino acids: CSSSPTGGLAGETQYF. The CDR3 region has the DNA TGTTCCAGCAGCCCAACAGGGGGACTAGCGGGGGAGACCCAGTACTTC.

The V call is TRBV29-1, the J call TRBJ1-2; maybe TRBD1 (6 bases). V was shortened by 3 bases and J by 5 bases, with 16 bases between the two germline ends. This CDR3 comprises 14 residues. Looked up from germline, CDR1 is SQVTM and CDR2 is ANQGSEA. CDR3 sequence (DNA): TGCAGCGTTGAGGTGGGGGCGCAGTTATATGGCTACACCTTC. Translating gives CSVEVGAQLYGYTF. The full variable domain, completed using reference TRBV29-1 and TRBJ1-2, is SAVISQKPSRDICQRGTSLTIQCQVDSQVTMMFWYRQQPGQSLTLIATANQGSEATYESGFVIDKFPISRPNLTFSTLTVSNMSPEDSSIYLCSVEVGAQLYGYTFGSGTRLTVV.